The T cell receptor (beta chain) under discussion was sequenced for a study of CD8 T cells in ankylosing spondylitis. Findings and limits, study-wide: Ankylosing spondylitis blood appeared to carry a characteristic TCR beta motif of roughly 8 highly homologous variants. Matched synovial fluid from ankylosing spondylitis patients was reported to be enriched for disease-linked clones.

TCRdb recomputed calls from the 5' RACE reads with MiXCR, one row per CDR3 protein. The sample carries about 210,000 distinct CDR3 sequences, about 7.3% recorded once. This clonotype was counted at least ten times. The antigen is unknown. V gave up 7 bases and J gave up 1 base, with 15 bases separating them. Per germline, CDR1 SQVTM and CDR2 ANQGSEA. The CDR3 contains 14 residues. Sequenced sample: blood, either unsorted or a sorted T cell fraction (not recorded which). The chain couples TRBV29-1 to TRBJ2-3; D possibly corresponds to TRBD1 (6 bases). This TCR came from a male donor with ankylosing spondylitis. The CDR3 sequence: CSGQEPGGTDTQYF. CDR3 nucleotides: TGCAGCGGGCAAGAGCCAGGGGGCACAGATACGCAGTATTTT.